This entry lists 13 T cell receptor beta chains sequenced from one sample in a study of cytomegalovirus exposure and HLA in healthy donors. Amplification used 60 Vbeta primers and 13 Jbeta primers. Data came from immunoSEQ multiplex PCR; TCRdb stores just in-frame clones and leaves some out. The sample table includes under 200,000 clones. The sequencing input was PBMCs. These receptor sequences come from a woman aged 18-29 years in good health and CMV-seropositive.

This rearrangement joins TRBV11-3 to TRBJ1-3; D unresolved. The V end was cut by 1 base, the J end by 4 bases, with 17 bases between. The V gene's germline CDR1 is SGHNT and CDR2 YENEEA. The CDR3 totals 17 residues. CDR3 DNA sequence: TGTGCCAGCAGCTTAGCGTTCCGGGAGTTTGCCGGAAACACCATATATTTT. Translating it yields CASSLAFREFAGNTIYF.

The chain is built from TRBV11-3 and TRBJ2-5; no clear D. Per the germline V gene, CDR1 is SGHNT and CDR2 is YENEEA. V lost 4 bases and J lost 4, with 10 bases in between. This CDR3 contains 13 residues. This CDR3 reads CASSYGLGETQYF. The CDR3 DNA sequence: TGTGCCAGCAGCTATGGGCTCGGAGAGACCCAGTACTTC.

The chain recombines TRBV7-2 with TRBJ1-2; 8 bases map to TRBD1. V was clipped by 5 bases and J by 5 bases; unmatched bases: 7. Germline CDR1 and CDR2: SGHTA and FQGNSA. This CDR3 spans 14 amino acids. The CDR3 sequence: CASSRGQGKYGYTF. The CDR3 DNA reads TGTGCCAGCAGCCGCGGACAGGGTAAATATGGCTACACCTTC.

The chain has TRBV4-3 and TRBJ2-1, with 8 positions matching TRBD2. The germline V gene has CDR1 LGHNA and CDR2 YSLEER. Losses at the gene ends were 0 bases for V and 6 bases for J; bases not matched to a gene: 4. This CDR3 contains 15 residues. The CDR3 region is CASSQEAGVINEQFF. The DNA for the CDR3 is TGCGCCAGCAGCCAAGAAGCGGGGGTGATCAATGAGCAGTTCTTC.

V usage is TRBV5-5 and J usage is TRBJ1-5, with TRBD1 matching 7 bases. CDR3 size: 13 residues. V lost 4 bases to trimming and J lost 6 bases; unmatched junction nucleotides: 4. CDR1 and CDR2 (germline): SGHKS, YYEKEE (reference sequence). The CDR3 protein is CASSIDRVQPQHF. CDR3 nucleotides: TGTGCCAGCAGCATTGACAGGGTTCAGCCCCAGCATTTT.

The chain carries TRBV6-1 and TRBJ2-3; D is uncertain. This CDR3 comprises 13 residues. Trimming shortened V by 7 bases and J by 0 bases, and 8 bases separated the two germline ends. The germline gives CDR1 MNHNS, CDR2 SASEGT. The CDR3 nucleotides read TGTGCCAGCACTTATACTAGCACAGATACGCAGTATTTT. Translating it yields CASTYTSTDTQYF.

The chain combines TRBV7-9 with TRBJ1-5, with 9 bases that match TRBD1. J lost 3 bases, V lost 6 bases, and 6 bases had no gene match. The V gene's germline CDR1 is SEHNR and CDR2 FQNEAQ (reference sequence). The CDR3 has 15 amino acids. Here the CDR3 DNA reads TGTGCCAGCAGGGTGGGGACAGGGCTCAATCAGCCCCAGCATTTT. Protein product: CASRVGTGLNQPQHF.

J is TRBJ1-1 and V is TRBV6-6; D perhaps matches TRBD1 (5 bases). V lost 5 bases to trimming and J lost 3 bases, with 13 bases between them. This CDR3 is built from 14 residues. Per germline, CDR1 MNHNY and CDR2 SVGAGI (reference sequence). In nucleotides, the CDR3 is TGTGCCAGCAGTGGCGCAGGGATTTACACTGAAGCTTTCTTT. It is translated as CASSGAGIYTEAFF.

The V and J genes are TRBV7-8 and TRBJ2-1, with TRBD2 identical over 8 bases. Trimming removed 5 bases from V and 5 bases from J; junction bases left unmatched: 11. The germline gives CDR1 SGHVS, CDR2 FQNEAQ. The CDR3 totals 16 residues. CDR3 bases: TGTGCCAGCAGCATTAGCGTCGCGGGAGGACACAATGAGCAGTTCTTC. Translating it yields CASSISVAGGHNEQFF.

The chain combines TRBV7-2 with TRBJ2-5; TRBD2 agrees at 7 bases. Germline V CDR1 and CDR2: SGHTA, FQGNSA. J was trimmed by 5 bases and V by 0 bases; bases with no gene match: 9. CDR3 length: 16 amino acids. The CDR3 protein is CASSLAGTGGGETQYF. As DNA, the CDR3 is TGTGCCAGCAGCTTAGCGGGAACGGGGGGAGGTGAGACCCAGTACTTC. Based on the CDR3 plus reference TRBV7-2 and TRBJ2-5, the full variable domain is GAGVSQSPSNKVTEKGKDVELRCDPISGHTALYWYRQSLGQGLEFLIYFQGNSAPDKSGLPSDRFSAERTGGSVSTLTIQRTQQEDSAVYLCASSLAGTGGGETQYFGPGTRLLVL.

The CDR3 DNA is TGTGCCAGTAGTATAGTCAGCGGGAGAGGTTACACCGGGGAGCTGTTTTTT. It specifies CASSIVSGRGYTGELFF. This chain links TRBV19 with TRBJ2-2, with TRBD2 matching over 8 bases. From germline, CDR1 is LNHDA and CDR2 SQIVND (reference sequence). V lost 1 base to trimming and J lost 3 bases; unmatched junction nucleotides: 7. CDR3 size: 17 residues. The full variable domain, completed using reference TRBV19 and TRBJ2-2, is DGGITQSPKYLFRKEGQNVTLSCEQNLNHDAMYWYRQDPGQGLRLIYYSQIVNDFQKGDIAEGYSVSREKKESFPLTVTSAQKNPTAFYLCASSIVSGRGYTGELFFGEGSRLTVL.

CDR3 amino acids: CAWSPGQDTTATQYF. CDR3 nucleotides: TGTGCCTGGAGTCCGGGACAGGACACAACCGCGACCCAGTACTTC. The genes are TRBV30 and TRBJ2-5; 8 positions match TRBD1. Germline V gene lookup returns CDR1 GTSNPN and CDR2 SVGIG (reference sequence). Trimming took 2 bases from V and 7 from J; bases not matched to a gene: 12. This CDR3 is 15 amino acids long.

The CDR3 loop reads CASSPLWYETGDYYGYTF. The CDR3 DNA sequence: TGTGCCAGCTCACCACTATGGTACGAGACAGGGGATTACTATGGCTACACCTTC. This rearrangement joins TRBV18 to TRBJ1-2, with 8 bases fitting TRBD1. The CDR3 runs to 18 residues. V shed 1 base and J 3 bases; nucleotides not matched to a gene: 13. Per germline, CDR1 KGHSH and CDR2 LQKENI. The full variable domain, completed using reference TRBV18 and TRBJ1-2, is NAGVMQNPRHLVRRRGQEARLRCSPMKGHSHVYWYRQLPEEGLKFMVYLQKENIIDESGMPKERFSAEFPKEGPSILRIQQVVRGDSAAYFCASSPLWYETGDYYGYTFGSGTRLTVV.